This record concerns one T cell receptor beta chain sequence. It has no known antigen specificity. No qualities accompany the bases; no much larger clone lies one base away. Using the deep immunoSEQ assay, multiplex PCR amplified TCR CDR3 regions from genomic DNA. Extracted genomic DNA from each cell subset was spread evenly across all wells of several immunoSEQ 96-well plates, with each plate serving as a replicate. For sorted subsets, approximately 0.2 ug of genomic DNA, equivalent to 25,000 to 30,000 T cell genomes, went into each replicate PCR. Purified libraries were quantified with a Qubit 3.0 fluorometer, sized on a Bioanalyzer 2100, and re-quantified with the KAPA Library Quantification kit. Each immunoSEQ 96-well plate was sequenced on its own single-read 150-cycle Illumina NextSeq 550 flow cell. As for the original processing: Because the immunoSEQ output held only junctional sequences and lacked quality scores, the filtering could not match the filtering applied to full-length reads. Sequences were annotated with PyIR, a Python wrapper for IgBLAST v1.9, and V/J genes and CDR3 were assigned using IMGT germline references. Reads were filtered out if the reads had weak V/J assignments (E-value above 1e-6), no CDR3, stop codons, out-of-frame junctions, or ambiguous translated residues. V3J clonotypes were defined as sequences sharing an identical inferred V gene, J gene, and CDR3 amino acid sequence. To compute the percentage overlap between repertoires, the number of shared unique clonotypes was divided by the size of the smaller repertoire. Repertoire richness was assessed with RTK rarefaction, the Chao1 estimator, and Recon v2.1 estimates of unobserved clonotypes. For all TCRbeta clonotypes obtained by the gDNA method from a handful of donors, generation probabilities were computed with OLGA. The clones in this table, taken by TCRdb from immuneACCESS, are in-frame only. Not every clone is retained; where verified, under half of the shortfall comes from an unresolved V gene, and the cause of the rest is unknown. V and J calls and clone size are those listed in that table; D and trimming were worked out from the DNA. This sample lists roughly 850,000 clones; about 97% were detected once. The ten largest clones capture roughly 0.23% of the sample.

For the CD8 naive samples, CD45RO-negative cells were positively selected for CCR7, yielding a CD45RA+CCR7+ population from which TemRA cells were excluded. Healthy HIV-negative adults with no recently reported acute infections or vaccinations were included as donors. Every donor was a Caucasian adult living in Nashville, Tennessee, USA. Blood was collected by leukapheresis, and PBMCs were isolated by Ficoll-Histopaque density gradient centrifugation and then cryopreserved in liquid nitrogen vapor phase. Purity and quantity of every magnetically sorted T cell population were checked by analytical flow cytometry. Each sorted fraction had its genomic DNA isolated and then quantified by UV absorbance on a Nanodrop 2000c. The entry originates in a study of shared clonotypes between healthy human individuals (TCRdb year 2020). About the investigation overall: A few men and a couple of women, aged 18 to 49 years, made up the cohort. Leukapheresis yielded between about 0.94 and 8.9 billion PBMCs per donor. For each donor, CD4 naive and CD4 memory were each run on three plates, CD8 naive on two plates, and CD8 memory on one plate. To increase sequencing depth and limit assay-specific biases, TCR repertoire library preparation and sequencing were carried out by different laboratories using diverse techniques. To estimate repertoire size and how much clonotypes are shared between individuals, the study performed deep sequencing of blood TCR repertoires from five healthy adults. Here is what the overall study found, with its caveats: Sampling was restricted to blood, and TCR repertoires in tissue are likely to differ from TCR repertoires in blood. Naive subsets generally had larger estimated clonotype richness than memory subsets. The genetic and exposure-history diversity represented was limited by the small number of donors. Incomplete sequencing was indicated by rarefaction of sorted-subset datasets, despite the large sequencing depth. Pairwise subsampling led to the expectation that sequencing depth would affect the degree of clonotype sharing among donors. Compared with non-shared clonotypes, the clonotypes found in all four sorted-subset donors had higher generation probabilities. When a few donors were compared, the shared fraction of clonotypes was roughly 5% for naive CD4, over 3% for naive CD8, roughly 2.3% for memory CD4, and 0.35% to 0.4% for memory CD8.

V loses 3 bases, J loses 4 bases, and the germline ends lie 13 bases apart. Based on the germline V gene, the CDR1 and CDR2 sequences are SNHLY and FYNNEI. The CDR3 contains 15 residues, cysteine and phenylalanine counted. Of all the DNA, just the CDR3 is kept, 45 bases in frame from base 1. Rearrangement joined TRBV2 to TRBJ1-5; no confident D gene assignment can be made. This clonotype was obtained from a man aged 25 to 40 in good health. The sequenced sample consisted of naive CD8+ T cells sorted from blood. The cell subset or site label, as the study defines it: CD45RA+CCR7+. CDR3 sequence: CASSDRTTSNQPQHF. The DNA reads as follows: TGTGCCAGCAGTGATAGGACCACTTCAAATCAGCCCCAGCATTTT.